Listed below are T cell receptor beta chains from one sample, sequenced in a study of CD4 and CD8 cells across lung adenocarcinoma regions. MiXCR, applied by TCRdb to the PCR reads, yields one record per CDR3 protein. The sample shows approximately 6,000 distinct CDR3 sequences, under 50% of them seen only once. The specimen was CD8+ T cells from the margin of a lung tumor. The receptor source for this set is a male donor with lung adenocarcinoma. The CD4 and CD8 labels of this study may be unreliable. Each CDR3 is given with its conserved first and last residue. A D gene is named only where the DNA matches it firmly. Clone size is given for some rows only: seen once, a few or many times, or a class if the clone is expanded.

clone size,V gene,D gene,J gene,CDR3 protein,CDR3 DNA
few,TRBV27,NA,TRBJ2-7,CASSLRGRGYEQYF,TGTGCCAGCAGTTTACGAGGGAGAGGCTACGAGCAGTACTTC
NA,TRBV6-5,TRBD1,TRBJ2-2,CASSYQGQGYTGELFF,TGTGCCAGCAGTTATCAGGGACAGGGGTACACCGGGGAGCTGTTTTTT
NA,TRBV7-2,NA,TRBJ2-3,CASSPWRSSTDTQYF,TGTGCCAGCAGCCCCTGGCGGTCTAGCACAGATACGCAGTATTTT
many,TRBV6-1,TRBD2,TRBJ2-4,CASSTPVAGGRAVNIQYF,TGTGCCAGCAGCACCCCGGTAGCGGGAGGACGGGCTGTAAACATTCAGTACTTC
few,TRBV9,NA,TRBJ2-1,CASTFGAYPYNEQFF,TGTGCCAGCACCTTCGGGGCCTACCCCTACAATGAGCAGTTCTTC
NA,TRBV12-3/TRBV12-4,NA,TRBJ2-5,CASSLGQQETQYF,TGTGCCAGCAGTTTAGGACAGCAAGAGACCCAGTACTTC
many,TRBV11-3,TRBD2,TRBJ2-1,CASSLGVAGYYEQFF,TGTGCCAGCAGCTTAGGGGTAGCGGGATACTATGAGCAGTTCTTC
NA,TRBV7-6,TRBD2,TRBJ2-7,CASSLAVAGGNRDTQYF,TGTGCCAGCAGCTTAGCGGTGGCGGGGGGGAACCGGGATACGCAGTACTTC
NA,TRBV11-3,NA,TRBJ2-3,CASSRGLGGADTQYF,TGTGCCAGCAGCCGCGGGTTAGGGGGGGCAGATACGCAGTATTTT
NA,TRBV7-2,TRBD2,TRBJ2-1,CASSLGTSTYNEQFF,TGTGCCAGCAGCTTAGGGACTAGCACCTACAATGAGCAGTTCTTC
NA,TRBV6-5,NA,TRBJ2-2,CASSWAVNTEEQFF,TGTGCCAGCAGTTGGGCAGTTAACACAGAGGAGCAGTTTTTT
NA,TRBV6-1,NA,TRBJ2-2,CASRDNRDANTGELFF,TGTGCCAGCAGAGACAATAGGGACGCGAACACCGGGGAGCTGTTTTTT
NA,TRBV27,NA,TRBJ1-2,CASSLTFRRGRGFYGYTF,TGTGCCAGCAGTTTAACTTTTCGACGAGGAAGGGGATTCTATGGCTACACCTTC
NA,TRBV6-5,NA,TRBJ1-2,CASSYVDLGIRGYTF,TGTGCCAGCAGTTACGTGGACCTGGGTATTCGGGGCTACACCTTC
NA,TRBV6-1,NA,TRBJ2-3,CASSLRGAGVRDTQYF,TGTGCCAGCAGCCTAAGGGGGGCAGGGGTTCGCGATACGCAGTATTTT
many,TRBV27,TRBD1,TRBJ2-1,CASSAMTGSNEQFF,TGTGCCAGCAGTGCAATGACAGGGTCAAATGAGCAGTTCTTC
medium-sized,TRBV6-1,TRBD1,TRBJ2-1,CASRKGQESYNEQFF,TGTGCCAGCAGGAAAGGACAGGAGTCCTACAATGAGCAGTTCTTC
few,TRBV6-2/TRBV6-3,NA,TRBJ2-1,CASSQGSRGNEQFF,TGTGCCAGCAGTCAAGGGTCGAGGGGGAATGAGCAGTTCTTC
many,TRBV7-2,TRBD2,TRBJ2-1,CASSLIPLLAGGHNEQFF,TGTGCCAGCAGCTTAATCCCCCTACTAGCGGGGGGGCATAATGAGCAGTTCTTC
NA,TRBV6-1,TRBD2,TRBJ2-1,CASRTSPYNEQFF,TGTGCCAGCAGGACTAGCCCGTACAATGAGCAGTTCTTC
NA,TRBV10-2,TRBD2,TRBJ2-2,CASSGLAGGPKGELFF,TGCGCCAGCAGTGGCCTAGCGGGAGGGCCCAAAGGGGAGCTGTTTTTT
many,TRBV27,NA,TRBJ2-5,CASSFQGPRKQYF,TGTGCCAGCAGTTTCCAGGGCCCTCGGAAGCAGTACTTC
NA,TRBV12-3/TRBV12-4,TRBD1,TRBJ2-3,CASSGRTGVVGDTQYF,TGTGCCAGCAGTGGTCGGACAGGGGTTGTTGGAGATACGCAGTATTTT
many,TRBV4-1,TRBD1,TRBJ2-1,CASSQGAARGPYNEQFF,TGCGCCAGCAGCCAAGGCGCCGCGAGGGGGCCCTACAATGAGCAGTTCTTC
NA,TRBV4-1,TRBD2,TRBJ2-1,CASRQGLAGGNEQFF,TGCGCCAGCAGACAGGGACTAGCGGGGGGAAATGAGCAGTTCTTC
NA,TRBV7-6,TRBD2,TRBJ2-3,CASSAGVAGGGGETQYF,TGTGCCAGCAGCGCGGGGGTGGCGGGGGGGGGCGGGGAGACGCAGTATTTC